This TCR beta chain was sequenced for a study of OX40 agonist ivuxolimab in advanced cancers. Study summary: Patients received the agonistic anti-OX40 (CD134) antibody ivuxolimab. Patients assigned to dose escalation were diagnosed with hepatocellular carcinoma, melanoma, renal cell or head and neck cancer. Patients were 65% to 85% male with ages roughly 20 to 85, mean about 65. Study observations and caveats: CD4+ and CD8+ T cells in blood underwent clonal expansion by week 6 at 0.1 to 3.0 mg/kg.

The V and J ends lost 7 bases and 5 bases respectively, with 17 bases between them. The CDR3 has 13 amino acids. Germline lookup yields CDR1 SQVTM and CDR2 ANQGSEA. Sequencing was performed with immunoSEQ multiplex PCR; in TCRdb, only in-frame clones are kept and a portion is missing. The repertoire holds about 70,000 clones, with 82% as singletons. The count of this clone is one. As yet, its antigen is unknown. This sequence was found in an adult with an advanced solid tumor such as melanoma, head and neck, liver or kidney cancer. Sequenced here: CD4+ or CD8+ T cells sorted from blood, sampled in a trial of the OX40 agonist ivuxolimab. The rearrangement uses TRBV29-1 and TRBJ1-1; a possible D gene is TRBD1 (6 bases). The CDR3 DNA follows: TGCAGCGCTGGGGACACCCCGGGGACTGAAGCTTTCTTT. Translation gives CSAGDTPGTEAFF.